Listed below are T cell receptor beta chains from one sample, sequenced in a study of beta chain features in type 1 diabetes. Clones were sequenced by immunoSEQ multiplex PCR, and TCRdb holds only the in-frame ones, with some missing. The repertoire holds almost 350,000 clones, roughly a fifth seen once, with under 0.055% in the top ten. Specimen: naive CD4+ T cells from blood. The receptors were sampled from a woman younger than 30 in good health. Each CDR3 is given with its conserved first and last residue. A D gene is named only where the DNA matches it firmly. Size tells how often a clone was seen (once, few, many) or the class of an expanded clone, and some rows leave it out.

TRBD1	few	TRBJ1-2	TRBV20-1	CSAIQGAGYTF	TGCAGTGCCATACAGGGGGCTGGCTACACCTTC
.	.	TRBJ2-1	TRBV20-1	CSATGDNEQFF	TGCAGTGCTACCGGGGACAATGAGCAGTTCTTC
TRBD1	few	TRBJ2-7	TRBV6-6	CASSLDRVSYEQYF	TGTGCCAGCAGCCTGGACAGGGTCTCCTACGAGCAGTACTTC
.	.	TRBJ2-5	TRBV5-6	CASRTGGGQETQYF	TGTGCCAGCAGAACGGGTGGAGGACAAGAGACCCAGTACTTC
.	few	TRBJ2-7	TRBV19	CASSTSPGSYEQYF	TGTGCCAGTAGTACAAGTCCAGGCTCCTACGAGCAGTACTTC
.	few	TRBJ2-5	TRBV5-4	CASSLEGAWQTQYF	TGTGCCAGCAGCTTGGAGGGAGCGTGGCAGACCCAGTACTTC
TRBD2	few	TRBJ2-7	TRBV18	CASSPPAGGQDEQYF	TGTGCCAGCTCACCACCGGCGGGGGGTCAGGACGAGCAGTACTTC
TRBD2	.	TRBJ2-1	TRBV30	CAWSPPRGGRLSYNEQFF	TGTGCCTGGAGTCCCCCAAGAGGCGGGAGGCTCTCCTACAATGAGCAGTTCTTC
.	.	TRBJ1-2	TRBV7-6	CASSADQAGGYTF	TGTGCCAGCAGCGCTGACCAGGCCGGTGGCTACACCTTC
TRBD2	.	TRBJ2-3	TRBV19	CASSPSGTSGFTDTQYF	TGTGCCAGTAGTCCTTCAGGGACTAGCGGATTCACAGATACGCAGTATTTT
TRBD1	.	TRBJ1-1	TRBV7-3	CASSRRTGEGTEAFF	TGTGCCAGCAGCAGACGGACAGGGGAGGGCACTGAAGCTTTCTTT
.	few	TRBJ1-2	TRBV18	CASSDGQPFYGYTF	TGTGCCAGCTCAGACGGACAGCCCTTCTATGGCTACACCTTC
TRBD2	.	TRBJ2-5	TRBV11-2	CASSVGLVETQYF	TGTGCCAGCAGCGTGGGACTAGTGGAGACCCAGTACTTC
TRBD1	.	TRBJ1-5	TRBV7-9	CASSLGTGSNQPQHF	TGTGCCAGCAGCTTAGGGACAGGTAGCAATCAGCCCCAGCATTTT
.	few	TRBJ2-1	TRBV2	CASGLSSSYNEQFF	TGTGCCAGCGGCCTCTCCAGCTCCTACAATGAGCAGTTCTTC
.	.	TRBJ2-5	TRBV9	CASSVGGVVETQYF	TGTGCCAGCAGCGTAGGGGGGGTAGTGGAGACCCAGTACTTC
TRBD2	.	TRBJ2-5	TRBV30	CAWSVHGGARETQYF	TGTGCCTGGAGTGTACACGGGGGGGCCCGAGAGACCCAGTACTTC
TRBD2	few	TRBJ2-3	TRBV30	CAWSASSGILDTQYF	TGTGCCTGGAGTGCCTCTAGCGGGATTTTGGATACGCAGTATTTT
TRBD1	.	TRBJ1-2	TRBV7-2	CASSQHRGGRYGYTF	TGTGCCAGCAGCCAACACAGGGGAGGAAGATATGGCTACACCTTC
.	few	TRBJ2-1	TRBV25-1	CASSSGTFSYNEQFF	TGTGCCAGCAGTTCCGGGACTTTCTCCTACAATGAGCAGTTCTTC
.	.	TRBJ1-1	TRBV2	CASRTRVSNTEAFF	TGTGCCAGCAGGACCAGGGTTTCGAACACTGAAGCTTTCTTT
TRBD2	few	TRBJ2-1	TRBV15	CATSRAPGAGTGYEQFF	TGTGCCACCAGCAGGGCCCCCGGAGCGGGAACGGGCTATGAGCAGTTCTTC
TRBD2	.	TRBJ2-7	TRBV5-4	CASSDRRGALIEQYF	TGTGCCAGCAGCGACCGGCGGGGGGCCCTGATCGAGCAGTACTTC
.	few	TRBJ1-1	TRBV4-1	CASSPGVGLSGAFF	TGCGCCAGCAGCCCAGGGGTAGGGCTAAGCGGAGCTTTCTTT
TRBD2	few	TRBJ2-1	TRBV4-1	CASSQIAGTWFF	TGCGCCAGCAGCCAAATAGCGGGTACTTGGTTCTTC
.	.	TRBJ1-2	TRBV19	CASSRGPSGGYTF	TGTGCCAGTAGTAGAGGGCCCTCTGGAGGCTACACCTTC
TRBD2	.	TRBJ2-5	TRBV5-4	CASSLARGGQETQYF	TGTGCCAGCAGCTTGGCCCGGGGGGGCCAAGAGACCCAGTACTTC
TRBD1	few	TRBJ2-3	TRBV2	CASTGTGGSDTQYF	TGTGCCAGCACAGGGACAGGGGGATCAGATACGCAGTATTTT
.	.	TRBJ2-3	TRBV7-9	CASTLEDTQYF	TGTGCCAGCACCTTGGAGGATACGCAGTATTTT
TRBD1	.	TRBJ1-5	TRBV5-1	CASSLAGQANQPQHF	TGCGCCAGCAGCTTGGCTGGACAGGCAAATCAGCCCCAGCATTTT
TRBD2	.	TRBJ2-2	TRBV6-1	CASSRREDGTGELFF	TGTGCCAGCAGTCGGCGGGAGGATGGCACCGGGGAGCTGTTTTTT
TRBD1	few	TRBJ2-5	TRBV9	CASSVGSGQGRTQYF	TGTGCCAGCAGCGTAGGATCGGGACAGGGAAGGACCCAGTACTTC
TRBD1	few	TRBJ1-2	TRBV30	CAWSAGTVDFNYGYTF	TGTGCCTGGAGTGCCGGGACAGTCGACTTTAACTATGGCTACACCTTC
.	.	TRBJ1-2	TRBV7-2	CASSLGGRAHGYTF	TGTGCCAGCAGCTTAGGGGGCAGGGCCCATGGCTACACCTTC
.	.	TRBJ2-1	TRBV7-9	CASSLINNEQFF	TGTGCCAGCAGCTTAATTAACAATGAGCAGTTCTTC
TRBD1	few	TRBJ1-1	TRBV7-2	CASSLDRDVNTEAFF	TGTGCCAGCAGCCTCGACAGGGACGTGAACACTGAAGCTTTCTTT
TRBD1	.	TRBJ2-7	TRBV7-3	CASSPSGGTSTSYEQYF	TGTGCCAGCAGTCCCTCAGGGGGTACTTCCACCTCCTACGAGCAGTACTTC
.	.	TRBJ2-1	TRBV5-4	CASSLATGSYNEQFF	TGTGCCAGCAGCTTGGCGACGGGCTCCTACAATGAGCAGTTCTTC
TRBD1	.	TRBJ1-1	TRBV6-5	CASGRTGYTEAFF	TGTGCCAGCGGCAGGACAGGGTACACTGAAGCTTTCTTT
TRBD2	.	TRBJ2-3	TRBV19	CASIAGGGDTQYF	TGTGCCAGTATAGCGGGGGGAGGAGATACGCAGTATTTT
TRBD2	.	TRBJ2-1	TRBV2	CASSQGTSGNEQFF	TGTGCCAGCAGCCAAGGGACTAGCGGGAATGAGCAGTTCTTC
.	.	TRBJ1-2	TRBV7-9	CASSLGGVDYGYTF	TGTGCCAGCAGCTTAGGGGGCGTAGACTATGGCTACACCTTC
.	.	TRBJ2-7	TRBV28	CATHSTYAYEQYF	TGTGCCACCCATAGCACCTACGCCTACGAGCAGTACTTC
TRBD1	few	TRBJ2-1	TRBV30	CAWVGQGNEQFF	TGTGCCTGGGTGGGACAGGGAAATGAGCAGTTCTTC
.	.	TRBJ1-1	TRBV30	CAWSSQGNTEAFF	TGTGCCTGGTCATCCCAGGGTAACACTGAAGCTTTCTTT
.	.	TRBJ2-5	TRBV30	CAWSVVELGQETQYF	TGTGCCTGGAGTGTCGTCGAACTAGGCCAAGAGACCCAGTACTTC
TRBD1	few	TRBJ1-2	TRBV23-1	CASTSRIQGTNYGYTF	TGCGCCAGCACCTCCCGAATACAGGGGACTAACTATGGCTACACCTTC
.	.	TRBJ2-6	TRBV27	CASSFSGVSGANVLTF	TGTGCCAGCAGTTTTTCAGGGGTCTCTGGGGCCAACGTCCTGACTTTC
TRBD2	.	TRBJ2-3	TRBV11-1	CASSLGVGTSGGDTQYF	TGTGCCAGCAGCTTAGGAGTTGGGACTAGCGGGGGAGATACGCAGTATTTT